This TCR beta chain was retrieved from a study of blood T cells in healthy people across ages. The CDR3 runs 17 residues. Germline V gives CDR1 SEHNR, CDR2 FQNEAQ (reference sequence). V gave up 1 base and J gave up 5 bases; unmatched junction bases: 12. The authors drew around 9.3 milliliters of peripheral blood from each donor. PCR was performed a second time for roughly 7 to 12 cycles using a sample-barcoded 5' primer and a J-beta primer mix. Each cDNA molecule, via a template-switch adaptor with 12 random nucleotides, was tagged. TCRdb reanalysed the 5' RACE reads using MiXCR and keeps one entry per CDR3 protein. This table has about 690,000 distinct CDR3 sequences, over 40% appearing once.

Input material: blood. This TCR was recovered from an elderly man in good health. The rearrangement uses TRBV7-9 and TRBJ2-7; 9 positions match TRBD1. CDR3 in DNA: TGTGCCAGCAGCTTAGTGGGGGTCACAGGGGGCATTAACGAGCAGTACTTC. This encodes CASSLVGVTGGINEQYF.